These 10 T cell receptor beta chains were all obtained from the same sample, sequenced in a study of T cells in localized non-small cell lung cancer (dated by TCRdb to 2020 to 2021). To prepare the library, the immunoSEQ multiplex PCR assay was applied. In its TCRdb copy, this immuneACCESS table keeps in-frame sequences only and misses some clones. Where compared with another copy, unresolved V genes explain less than half of these, and the others have no known cause. For this sample there are roughly 3,000 clones; 25% to 35% appear just once. In total, the top ten clones hold roughly 12% of the sample. Source: lung tumor tissue, taken before any cancer treatment. These receptors all come from a man aged 18-55 years with stage I lung adenocarcinoma.

A few counts support this clone. The V call is TRBV11-3, the J call TRBJ2-1; 9 bases are a match to TRBD2. The CDR3 consists of 16 residues. CDR1 SGHNT and CDR2 YENEEA come from the germline V gene. Trimming took 6 bases from V and 8 from J; bases not matched to a gene: 14. CDR3 sequence reads: CASSVLAGPRIDEQFF. CDR3 bases: TGTGCCAGCAGTGTCCTAGCGGGACCCCGGATCGATGAGCAGTTCTTC.

This clone was detected once. The J gene is TRBJ1-2, the V gene TRBV28, with TRBD1 identical over 7 bases. CDR1 is MDHEN and CDR2 is SYDVKM in the germline V gene. V dropped 5 bases and J dropped 3; count of bases not matched to a gene: 6. The CDR3 spans 14 residues. The chain's CDR3 is CASSQAGTDYGYTF. Here the CDR3 DNA reads TGTGCCAGCAGTCAAGCCGGGACAGACTATGGCTACACCTTC.

V is TRBV6-7 and J is TRBJ2-7, with a possible D match to TRBD2 (6 bases). TRBV6-7 is placed among ORFs of uncertain function. The CDR3 runs 14 residues. Trimming shortened V by 5 bases and J by 2 bases, and 13 bases separated the two germline ends. The CDR3 DNA sequence: TGTGCCAGCAGTCTCGCGGGAAAAACCTACGAGCAGTACTTC. The encoded protein is CASSLAGKTYEQYF.

This clone was seen a few times. The V gene is TRBV19, the J gene TRBJ1-2; 7 bases match TRBD1. V trimming: 7 bases; J trimming: 1 base; junction bases outside the gene matches: 6. Germline V gives CDR1 LNHDA, CDR2 SQIVND (reference sequence). This CDR3 contains 14 residues. As DNA, the CDR3 is TGTGCCAGTATTCGGACAGGACTTAACTATGGCTACACCTTC. The encoded protein is CASIRTGLNYGYTF.

This clone has a handful of counts. The V gene is TRBV11-3, the J gene TRBJ2-5; tentatively, D is TRBD1 or TRBD2 (6 bases each). This CDR3 is 15 amino acids long. The germline CDR1 and CDR2 sequences are SGHNT and YENEEA. Trimming cost V 3 bases and J 0 bases, with 11 bases left between them. The CDR3 region has the DNA TGTGCCAGCAGCTTGGAGGGGGGCCACCAAGAGACCCAGTACTTC. It specifies CASSLEGGHQETQYF.

Concerning this clone itself: The germline gene is not matched at one end of the junction; a read error may be the cause. V usage is TRBV30 and J usage is TRBJ2-7; D is unresolved. Germline V lookup: CDR1 GTSNPN, CDR2 SVGIG (reference sequence). The CDR3 has 13 residues. For the CDR3, the DNA is TGTGCCTGGAGTGCCACCGGGCCCGTTGCGGAAGTCTTC. Residues: CAWSATGPVAEVF.

This clone was observed a single time. This chain joins TRBV5-1 and TRBJ2-6, with TRBD1 matching over 8 bases. CDR1 is SGHRS and CDR2 is YFSETQ in the germline V gene. With V trimmed by 6 bases and J by 4 bases, 3 bases remained unmatched. The CDR3 covers 14 residues. In nucleotides, the CDR3 is TGCGCCAGCACTGGGGACAGGGGGGCCAACGTCCTGACTTTC. It encodes CASTGDRGANVLTF.

This clone has only a few counts. The chain carries TRBV11-3 and TRBJ1-1; D unresolved. Trimming took 0 bases from V and 4 from J, leaving 9 bases between them. Germline V gene lookup returns CDR1 SGHNT and CDR2 YENEEA. The length of the CDR3 is 14 residues. The CDR3 reads CASSLERWGTEAFF. DNA of the CDR3: TGTGCCAGCAGCTTAGAAAGGTGGGGCACTGAAGCTTTCTTT.

Judged by abundance, this clone is medium-sized. The chain has TRBV6-8 and TRBJ1-1, with 7 nucleotides matching TRBD1. The CDR3 loop spans 13 amino acids. Germline lookup yields CDR1 MNHGY and CDR2 SAAAGT. J lost 1 base, V lost 6 bases, and 2 bases had no gene match. The CDR3, as DNA: TGTGCCAGCAGACGGGACAGGAACACTGAAGCTTTCTTT. It translates to CASRRDRNTEAFF.

This clone was seen a few times. The chain has TRBV9 and TRBJ2-5, with a tentative D call TRBD1 (6 bases). The germline gives CDR1 SGDLS, CDR2 YYNGEE. V was shortened by 0 bases and J by 7 bases, with 10 bases between the two germline ends. The CDR3 totals 13 residues. CDR3 nucleotide sequence: TGTGCCAGCAGCGTAGTGACAGGAGGGACCCAGTACTTC. It translates to CASSVVTGGTQYF.